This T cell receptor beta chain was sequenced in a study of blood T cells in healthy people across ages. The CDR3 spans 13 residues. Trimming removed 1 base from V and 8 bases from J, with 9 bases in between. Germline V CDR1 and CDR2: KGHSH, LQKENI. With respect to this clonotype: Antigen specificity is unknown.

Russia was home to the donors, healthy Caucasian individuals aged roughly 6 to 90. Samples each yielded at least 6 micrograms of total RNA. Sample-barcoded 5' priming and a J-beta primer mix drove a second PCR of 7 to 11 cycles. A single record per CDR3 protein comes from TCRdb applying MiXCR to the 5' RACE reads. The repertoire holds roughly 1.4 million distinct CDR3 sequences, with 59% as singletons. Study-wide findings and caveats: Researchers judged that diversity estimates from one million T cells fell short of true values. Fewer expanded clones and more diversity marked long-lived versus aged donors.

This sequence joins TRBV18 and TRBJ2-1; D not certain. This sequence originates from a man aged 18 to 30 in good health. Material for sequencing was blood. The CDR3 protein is CASSPRYGHEQFF. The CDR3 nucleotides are TGTGCCAGCTCACCACGATACGGGCATGAGCAGTTCTTC.